This record concerns one T cell receptor beta chain sequence. Its antigen remains unidentified. In the original workflow: For papillary thyroid cancer, a distant-metastasis classifier was constructed from CDR3 differences observed across clinicopathological groups. MiXCR reprocessed the PCR reads for TCRdb. The V and J calls follow TCRdb's processing rather than the paper's. The table shows 30,000 to 35,000 clones, with around 30% occurring only once. The source of the sample is a study of metastatic and nonmetastatic thyroid tumors. Study details: Thyroid patients, malignant and benign, had repertoires compared across blood and tumor or nodule tissue. Study conclusions and caveats: Malignant thyroid tumors reportedly had TCR beta diversity that was significantly higher than in benign nodules, in blood and tumor.

The entire patient cohort was treatment-naive prior to thyroid surgery. CDR1 and CDR2 (germline): SGHTA, FQGNSA. The CDR3 length is 15 residues. Trimming removed 5 bases from V and 8 bases from J, with 18 bases in between. The chain uses TRBV7-2 and TRBJ1-4, with a weak D call TRBD1 (6 bases). Specimen: blood. The source is a female donor with papillary thyroid cancer or a benign thyroid nodule (not recorded which). Some clones in this sample may be carry-over from other donors' samples. In DNA, the CDR3 is TGTGCCAGCAGCACGGAAGGGGGGCGCGGGGAAAAACTGTTTTTT. Protein product: CASSTEGGRGEKLFF. Full variable domain (missing parts from reference TRBV7-2 and TRBJ1-4): GAGVSQSPSNKVTEKGKDVELRCDPISGHTALYWYRQSLGQGLEFLIYFQGNSAPDKSGLPSDRFSAERTGGSVSTLTIQRTQQEDSAVYLCASSTEGGRGEKLFFGSGTQLSVL.